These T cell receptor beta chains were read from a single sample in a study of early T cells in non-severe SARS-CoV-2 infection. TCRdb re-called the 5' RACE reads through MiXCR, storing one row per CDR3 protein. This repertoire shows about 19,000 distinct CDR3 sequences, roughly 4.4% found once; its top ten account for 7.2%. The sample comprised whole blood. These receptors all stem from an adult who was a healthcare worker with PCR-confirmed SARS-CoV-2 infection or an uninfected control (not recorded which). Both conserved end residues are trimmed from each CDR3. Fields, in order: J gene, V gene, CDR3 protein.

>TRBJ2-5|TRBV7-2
ASSLVQGQETQY
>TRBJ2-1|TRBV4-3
ASSQFVRYNEQF
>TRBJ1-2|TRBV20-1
SARGSGVGYGYT
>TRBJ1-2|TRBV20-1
SATVTGWDYGYT
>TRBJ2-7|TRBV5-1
ASSLEVTSYEQY
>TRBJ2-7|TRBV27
ASSLYRASSYEQY
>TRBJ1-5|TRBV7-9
ASSLTAGQPQH
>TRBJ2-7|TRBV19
ASSITGQGAGEQY
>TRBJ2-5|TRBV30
AWSAGETQY
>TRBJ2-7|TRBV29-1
SVGNRGPSYEQY
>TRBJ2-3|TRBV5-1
ASSPLAGDFKGTDTQY
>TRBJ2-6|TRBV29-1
SVSKAGANVLT
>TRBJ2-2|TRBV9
ASSAPLRGGVGELF
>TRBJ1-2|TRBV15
ATSRAEFNYGYT
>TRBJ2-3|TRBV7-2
ASSPDRGKSDTQY
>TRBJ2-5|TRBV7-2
ASSLVTSGQETQY
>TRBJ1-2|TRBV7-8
ASSLPLGGAPDYGYT
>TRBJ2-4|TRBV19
ASSLAVDDIQY
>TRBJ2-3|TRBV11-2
ASSFGISGDSTDTQY
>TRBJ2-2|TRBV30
AWSKAGNTGELF
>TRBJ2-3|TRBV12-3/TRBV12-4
ASSYSTGTTDTQY
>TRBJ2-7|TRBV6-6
ASSYPEQPGGQY
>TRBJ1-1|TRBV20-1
SVWTGNTEAF
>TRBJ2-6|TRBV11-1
ASSLAGGYAGANVLT
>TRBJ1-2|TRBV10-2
ASIGWQSNYGYT
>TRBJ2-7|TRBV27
ASSLIGTATYEQY
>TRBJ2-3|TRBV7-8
ASAPGGTMDTQY
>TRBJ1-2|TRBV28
ASSPALGQEGYT